One and the same sample provided the 28 T cell receptor beta chains below, sequenced in a study of cytomegalovirus exposure and HLA in healthy donors. Repertoires were generated with immunoSEQ multiplex PCR, while TCRdb's copy carries only in-frame clones and drops some. The sample holds about 400,000 clones; just over 85% are singletons and the top ten take roughly 0.8%. Input material: PBMCs. The receptors derive from a young woman in good health and CMV-seronegative.

V is TRBV7-6 and J is TRBJ1-1; D unclear. Trimming removed 6 bases from V and 1 base from J, with 9 bases in between. The germline CDR1 and CDR2 sequences are SGHVS and FNYEAQ. The CDR3 extends over 13 amino acids. CDR3 coding DNA: TGTGCCAGCAGTTTACAGAAGAACACTGAAGCTTTCTTT. Translating gives CASSLQKNTEAFF.

The chain carries TRBV4-1 and TRBJ2-1, with TRBD2 matching 9 bases. V lost 0 bases, J lost 6 bases, and 21 bases stayed unmatched. The CDR3 has 21 amino acids. Germline assignment: CDR1 MGHRA and CDR2 YSYEKL. The CDR3: CASSQDPGLAGIFGRVNEQFF. The CDR3 bases are TGCGCCAGCAGCCAAGATCCGGGGCTAGCGGGGATTTTCGGGCGTGTCAATGAGCAGTTCTTC.

The chain links TRBV5-8 to TRBJ1-5, with D uncertain. Germline CDR1 SGHTS, CDR2 YDEGEE. V lost 2 bases and J 1 base, leaving 10 bases between the germline ends. There are 15 residues in the CDR3. CDR3 in amino acids: CASSFLGLSNQPQHF. In DNA, the CDR3 is TGTGCCAGCAGCTTTTTGGGCTTAAGCAATCAGCCCCAGCATTTT. The variable domain in full, with the rest retrieved from reference TRBV5-8 and TRBJ1-5, is EAGVTQSPTHLIKTRGQQATLRCSPISGHTSVYWYQQALGLGLQFLLWYDEGEERNRGNFPPRFSGRQFPNYSSELNVNALELEDSALYLCASSFLGLSNQPQHFGDGTRLSIL.

The genes are TRBV27 and TRBJ2-1; TRBD2 matches 7 bases. After removal of 2 bases from V and 8 bases from J, the junction contained 6 bases not matched to a gene. The CDR3 is 14 amino acids. Per germline, CDR1 MNHEY and CDR2 SMNVEV (reference sequence). The CDR3: CASSLGLAADEQFF. In DNA, the CDR3 is TGTGCCAGCAGTTTAGGGCTAGCGGCAGATGAGCAGTTCTTC.

This chain uses TRBV4-1 with TRBJ1-2; tentatively, D is TRBD1 (6 bases). This CDR3 is built from 14 residues. The germline V and J ends were trimmed by 5 bases and 4 bases, with 14 bases remaining between them. The germline gives CDR1 MGHRA, CDR2 YSYEKL. CDR3 nucleotides: TGCGCCAGCAGCAGACACCCAGGGGCCTATGGCTACACCTTC. It translates to CASSRHPGAYGYTF.

The chain combines TRBV12-5 with TRBJ2-3; TRBD2 matches 8 bases. Trimming removed 1 base from V and 5 bases from J; junction bases left unmatched: 8. Looked up from germline, CDR1 is LGHNT and CDR2 is FRNRAP. The CDR3 runs to 16 residues. The CDR3 DNA follows: TGTGCTAGTGGTTTGGGACTTATCGCGGGAGGAGATACGCAGTATTTT. This translates into CASGLGLIAGGDTQYF. Drawing the rest from reference TRBV12-5 and TRBJ2-3, the complete variable domain is DARVTQTPRHKVTEMGQEVTMRCQPILGHNTVFWYRQTMMQGLELLAYFRNRAPLDDSGMPKDRFSAEMPDATLATLKIQPSEPRDSAVYFCASGLGLIAGGDTQYFGPGTRLTVL.

CDR3 nucleotide sequence: TGTGCCAGCACCCGGGACAAGGTGTCGTCTGGGGCCAACGTCCTGACTTTC. Translating gives CASTRDKVSSGANVLTF. This chain connects TRBV19 to TRBJ2-6, with a weak D call TRBD1 (6 bases). Germline V gene lookup returns CDR1 LNHDA and CDR2 SQIVND (reference sequence). This CDR3 has 17 residues. V was pared by 9 bases and J by 1 base, with 19 bases between.

The chain links TRBV5-4 to TRBJ1-2; no clear D gene. CDR3 length: 13 residues. Trimming took 0 bases from V and 7 from J, leaving 10 bases between them. The germline CDR1 and CDR2 sequences are SGHNT and YYREEE (reference sequence). The CDR3 loop is CASSLVSRPGYTF. Written as DNA, the CDR3 is TGTGCCAGCAGCTTGGTATCCAGGCCTGGCTACACCTTC.

The V call is TRBV14, the J call TRBJ2-1; 9 bases line up with TRBD1. CDR3 length: 17 amino acids. Germline assignment: CDR1 SGHDN and CDR2 FVKESK. Trimming cost V 0 bases and J 10 bases; bases outside gene matches: 13. The CDR3 coding sequence is TGTGCCAGCAGCCAAGATTCCGGGACAGGGTATCGTAGGGAGCAGTTCTTC. This sequence encodes CASSQDSGTGYRREQFF.

V usage is TRBV27 and J usage is TRBJ1-1; 10 bases are a match to TRBD1. Unmatched junction bases numbered 7, after V lost 6 bases and J lost 0 bases. This CDR3 is 16 amino acids long. Germline V lookup: CDR1 MNHEY, CDR2 SMNVEV (reference sequence). DNA for the CDR3: TGTGCCAGCAGGCGACTGGGACAGGGGATGAACACTGAAGCTTTCTTT. Translation gives CASRRLGQGMNTEAFF.

Here the CDR3 reads CASGSGTGNTIYF. The CDR3 region has the DNA TGTGCCAGCGGGTCGGGAACTGGAAACACCATATATTTT. The rearrangement joins TRBV7-2 to TRBJ1-3; D call uncertain. This CDR3 has 13 residues. The germline gives CDR1 SGHTA, CDR2 FQGNSA. Trimming shortened V by 8 bases and J by 2 bases, and 10 bases separated the two germline ends.

This rearrangement joins TRBV5-4 to TRBJ2-1, with a tentative D call TRBD2 (6 bases). V was trimmed by 3 bases and J by 3 bases, leaving 16 bases between them. CDR1 SGHNT and CDR2 YYREEE come from the germline V gene (reference sequence). The CDR3 is 16 residues long. CDR3 in amino acids: CASSSIAELIYNEQFF. The CDR3 coding sequence is TGTGCCAGCAGCTCGATAGCGGAGCTCATCTACAATGAGCAGTTCTTC.

This chain links TRBV7-6 with TRBJ2-7, with a weak D call TRBD2 (5 bases). V was trimmed by 5 bases and J by 5 bases, leaving 16 bases between them. Germline V CDR1 and CDR2: SGHVS, FNYEAQ. The CDR3 runs to 14 residues. CDR3 in DNA: TGTGCCAGCAGCCCTAGGACTCTCCAAGACGAGCAGTACTTC. This sequence encodes CASSPRTLQDEQYF.

V is TRBV9 and J is TRBJ2-7; D perhaps matches TRBD1 (7 bases). This CDR3 comprises 15 residues. Germline CDR1 and CDR2: SGDLS and YYNGEE. Trimming took off 0 bases at V and 4 bases at J, with 14 bases between the two ends. The CDR3 spells CASSVGQGGTYEQYF. Written as DNA, the CDR3 is TGTGCCAGCAGCGTAGGACAGGGTGGGACTTACGAGCAGTACTTC.

This clone showed up just a few times. The chain combines TRBV2 with TRBJ1-5, with a weak D call TRBD1 (5 bases). Trimming cost V 8 bases and J 3 bases, with 17 bases left between them. This CDR3 is 15 amino acids long. In germline, CDR1 is SNHLY, CDR2 FYNNEI. CDR3 nucleotide sequence: TGTGCCAGCTGCTACCGAGGGACTCACAATCAGCCCCAGCATTTT. Residues: CASCYRGTHNQPQHF.

V gene TRBV27 combines with J gene TRBJ2-3, with 11 bases matching TRBD2. J lost 0 bases, V lost 3 bases, and 8 bases had no gene match. The CDR3 contains 18 residues. The germline gives CDR1 MNHEY, CDR2 SMNVEV (reference sequence). CDR3 coding DNA: TGTGCCAGCAGTTTGGTTGGTAGCGGGGGGGGTAGCACAGATACGCAGTATTTT. It yields the protein CASSLVGSGGGSTDTQYF.

The chain uses TRBV14 and TRBJ2-1; maybe TRBD2 (6 bases). The CDR3 has 14 amino acids. The V gene lost 10 bases and the J gene lost 9 bases, with 22 bases spanning the gap. CDR1 and CDR2 from the germline V gene are SGHDN and FVKESK. The CDR3 nucleotides are TGTGCCACTAGGATGGCGGGGCCTTTAGCTGAGCAGTTCTTC. It codes for CATRMAGPLAEQFF.

The chain joins TRBV9 to TRBJ2-7; 9 bases are a match to TRBD2. The CDR3 runs 16 residues. The germline CDR1 and CDR2 sequences are SGDLS and YYNGEE. V shed 7 bases and J 0 bases; nucleotides not matched to a gene: 11. The DNA of the CDR3 is TGTGCCAGCTCCAACAGCGGGAGGACCCTCTCCTACGAGCAGTACTTC. Translation: CASSNSGRTLSYEQYF.

The J gene is TRBJ2-1, the V gene TRBV5-1; TRBD2 aligns across 12 bases. The trim removed 2 bases at V and 7 bases at J, leaving 16 bases unmatched. CDR3 length: 19 residues. Looked up from germline, CDR1 is SGHRS and CDR2 is YFSETQ. Here the CDR3 DNA reads TGCGCCAGCAGCTTCCGCCCATTATTGACTAGCGGGAGTAGGAATGAGCAGTTCTTC. Its translation: CASSFRPLLTSGSRNEQFF.

The V and J genes are TRBV28 and TRBJ2-3; possible D gene TRBD2, 6 bases. The CDR3 consists of 15 residues. The germline gives CDR1 MDHEN, CDR2 SYDVKM. Trimming pared 10 bases from V and 4 bases from J, leaving 21 bases between. As DNA, the CDR3 is TGTGCCACCAGCGGAGGGTCCGCCAGTGCAGATACGCAGTATTTT. It is translated as CATSGGSASADTQYF. The variable domain in full, with the rest retrieved from reference TRBV28 and TRBJ2-3, is DVKVTQSSRYLVKRTGEKVFLECVQDMDHENMFWYRQDPGLGLRLIYFSYDVKMKEKGDIPEGYSVSREKKERFSLILESASTNQTSMYLCATSGGSASADTQYFGPGTRLTVL.

Only one count was recorded for this clone. This sequence joins TRBV23-1 and TRBJ2-7, with TRBD2 identical over 10 bases. TRBV23-1 is assigned to the ORF class and has an uncertain function. V dropped 7 bases and J dropped 7; count of bases not matched to a gene: 4. This CDR3 is 12 amino acids long. DNA for the CDR3: TGCGCCAGCACGCTAGCGGGAGAGGAGCAGTACTTC. This encodes CASTLAGEEQYF.

The chain recombines TRBV28 with TRBJ1-3; 9 bases align to TRBD1. Germline trimming cut 1 base from V and 5 bases from J; bases unmatched to any gene: 3. CDR1 MDHEN and CDR2 SYDVKM come from the germline V gene. The CDR3 totals 15 residues. Here the CDR3 DNA reads TGTGCCAGCAGTTTATCAGGACAGGGGAGAAACACCATATATTTT. This sequence encodes CASSLSGQGRNTIYF. Looking up the rest from reference TRBV28 and TRBJ1-3 gives the full variable domain: DVKVTQSSRYLVKRTGEKVFLECVQDMDHENMFWYRQDPGLGLRLIYFSYDVKMKEKGDIPEGYSVSREKKERFSLILESASTNQTSMYLCASSLSGQGRNTIYFGEGSWLTVV.

The V and J genes are TRBV5-1 and TRBJ1-1; TRBD1 aligns across 12 bases. The CDR3 extends over 16 amino acids. The junction had 2 bases not matched to a gene; V was cut back by 0 bases and J by 2 bases. Germline V gives CDR1 SGHRS, CDR2 YFSETQ. CDR3 bases: TGCGCCAGCAGCTTGGCCGGGACAGGGGGCAACACTGAAGCTTTCTTT. Amino acids: CASSLAGTGGNTEAFF.

The chain is built from TRBV30 and TRBJ1-4; D gene uncertain. CDR1 and CDR2 from the germline V gene are GTSNPN and SVGIG (reference sequence). The V and J ends lost 1 base and 0 bases respectively, with 9 bases between them. The length of the CDR3 is 15 residues. CDR3 nucleotides: TGTGCCTGGAGTGGCGGGTTCGCAACTAATGAAAAACTGTTTTTT. Protein sequence: CAWSGGFATNEKLFF.

This chain connects TRBV28 to TRBJ1-5, with D perhaps TRBD1 (6 bases). Per the germline V gene, CDR1 is MDHEN and CDR2 is SYDVKM. The CDR3 is 14 amino acids. V lost 2 bases and J lost 5, with 10 bases in between. Here the CDR3 reads CASSLRGRYQPQHF. DNA for the CDR3: TGTGCCAGCAGTTTAAGGGGGAGATATCAGCCCCAGCATTTT.

The V call is TRBV4-1, the J call TRBJ1-4, with 7 bases matching TRBD1. The CDR3 extends over 16 amino acids. The V and J ends lost 4 bases and 7 bases, in that order; junction bases with no gene match: 12. The germline V gene has CDR1 MGHRA and CDR2 YSYEKL. CDR3 sequence (DNA): TGCGCCAGCAGCCTTTCCCCGGGACAGCCGAGTGAAAAACTGTTTTTT. Translation gives CASSLSPGQPSEKLFF.

The rearrangement uses TRBV28 and TRBJ2-3; D gene uncertain. Per germline, CDR1 MDHEN and CDR2 SYDVKM. CDR3 size: 12 residues. V lost 5 bases and J lost 6, with 9 bases in between. The CDR3 DNA reads TGTGCCAGCAGTCTCCCTTCCGATACGCAGTATTTT. This sequence encodes CASSLPSDTQYF.

This clone has a single count. The rearrangement links TRBV2 to TRBJ1-5; possible D gene TRBD1, 6 bases. V lost 2 bases and J 0 bases, leaving 17 bases between the germline ends. There are 18 residues in the CDR3. Per germline, CDR1 SNHLY and CDR2 FYNNEI. The chain's CDR3 is CASSELPGHLFSNQPQHF. The CDR3 DNA sequence: TGTGCCAGCAGTGAACTTCCGGGACACCTGTTTAGCAATCAGCCCCAGCATTTT.